A single sample gave rise to the 17 T cell receptor beta chains below, sequenced in a study of T cell repertoires in aging, cancer and after chemotherapy. A mixed TRB-A/B primer pool amplified rearranged TRB by multiplex touch-down PCR. TCRdb re-called the multiplex PCR reads through MiXCR, storing one row per CDR3 protein. The data contain a few thousand distinct CDR3 sequences, about 24% of them singletons. Amplification of TCR beta used genomic DNA extracted from peripheral blood. Material: blood. These receptors were obtained from a human donor with a solid tumor.

V and J are TRBV29-1 and TRBJ2-7, with TRBD2 matching 9 bases. The germline V gene has CDR1 SQVTM and CDR2 ANQGSEA. The junction had 6 bases not matched to a gene; V was cut back by 2 bases and J by 4 bases. This CDR3 has 14 residues. CDR3 region: CSVESAGGAYEQYF. The CDR3 DNA follows: TGCAGCGTTGAATCTGCGGGGGGGGCGTACGAGCAGTACTTC.

This sequence joins TRBV19 and TRBJ2-7; 11 positions match TRBD1. Germline values: CDR1 LNHDA, CDR2 SQIVND (reference sequence). The CDR3 consists of 14 residues. V gave up 7 bases and J gave up 5 bases; unmatched junction bases: 7. The CDR3 sequence: CASTQDRGQDEQYF. As DNA, the CDR3 is TGTGCCAGTACCCAGGACAGGGGGCAAGACGAGCAGTACTTC. Full variable domain (rest looked up from reference TRBV19 and TRBJ2-7): DGGITQSPKYLFRKEGQNVTLSCEQNLNHDAMYWYRQDPGQGLRLIYYSQIVNDFQKGDIAEGYSVSREKKESFPLTVTSAQKNPTAFYLCASTQDRGQDEQYFGPGTRLTVT.

This clonotype is categorized as medium-sized. The V and J genes are TRBV19 and TRBJ1-2, with a possible D match to TRBD1 (5 bases). There are 16 residues in the CDR3. Germline loops: CDR1 LNHDA, CDR2 SQIVND (reference sequence). Trimming pared 0 bases from V and 8 bases from J, leaving 19 bases between. The CDR3 here is CASSIDLWTRGSGYTF. The CDR3 DNA is TGTGCCAGTAGTATAGACCTCTGGACGAGGGGCAGCGGCTACACCTTC.

This clonotype rates as large. CDR3 bases: TGTGCCAGCAGTCAGACAGGGGGGGCAGATACGCAGTATTTT. Protein product: CASSQTGGADTQYF. The chain links TRBV6-5 to TRBJ2-3, with 9 bases lining up with TRBD1. Germline V gene data show CDR1 as MNHEY and CDR2 as SVGAGI. Trimming took 5 bases from V and 4 from J; bases not matched to a gene: 4. There are 14 residues in the CDR3.

This rearrangement joins TRBV24-1 to TRBJ1-1, with 7 bases matching TRBD1. Trimming cost V 3 bases and J 5 bases; bases outside gene matches: 2. The V gene's germline CDR1 is KGHDR and CDR2 SFDVKD. The CDR3 runs to 13 residues. In DNA, the CDR3 is TGTGCCACCAGTGATAGACAGGGAACTGAAGCTTTCTTT. Amino acids: CATSDRQGTEAFF.

This clonotype is medium-sized within its sample. The chain has TRBV6-5 and TRBJ1-1; 9 bases line up with TRBD1. CDR3 length: 16 amino acids. J was trimmed by 0 bases and V by 2 bases; bases with no gene match: 4. Germline V lookup: CDR1 MNHEY, CDR2 SVGAGI. CDR3 protein: CASSYLRDRVNTEAFF. In nucleotides, the CDR3 is TGTGCCAGCAGTTACCTTCGGGACAGGGTGAACACTGAAGCTTTCTTT.

Worth noting for this clonotype: The junction does not match germline at one end; this may be a read error. The J gene is TRBJ2-7, the V gene TRBV4-3, with 7 bases lining up with TRBD2. CDR1 LGHNA and CDR2 YSLEER come from the germline V gene. This CDR3 contains 14 residues. This chain's CDR3 is CASSPPGGGYEQYF. Here the CDR3 DNA reads TGTGCCAGCAGCCCCCCGGGCGGGGGCTACGAGCAGTACTTC.

This clonotype is medium-sized by share. The rearrangement links TRBV5-4 to TRBJ2-7; no firm D call. This CDR3 region has 12 residues. Germline V lookup: CDR1 SGHNT, CDR2 YYREEE (reference sequence). The ends were cut back, 5 bases at V and 3 bases at J, with 9 bases in the middle. CDR3 in amino acids: CASSSPDYEQYF. CDR3 coding DNA: TGTGCCAGCAGTTCTCCGGACTACGAGCAGTACTTC.

A note on this clonotype: With a much larger clone just one base away, this may be a read error. The V and J genes are TRBV14 and TRBJ2-7; tentative D call: TRBD1 (5 bases). The CDR3 has 21 residues. Germline CDR1 SGHDN, CDR2 FVKESK. The CDR3 region has the DNA TGTGCCAGCAGCCAAGACGGATTTCAGCCAGGGCGCCCCAGGAGCTCCCACGAGCAGTACTTC. Residues: CASSQDGFQPGRPRSSHEQYF.

Sample share makes this clonotype medium-sized. The chain recombines TRBV15 with TRBJ2-5; D is unresolved. The CDR3 is made up of 14 amino acids. V lost 0 bases and J 2 bases, leaving 7 bases between the germline ends. The germline V gene has CDR1 LNHNV and CDR2 YYDKDF (reference sequence). Here the CDR3 DNA reads TGTGCCACCAGCAGAGATGGCATACAAGAGACCCAGTACTTC. Its translation: CATSRDGIQETQYF.

This clonotype counts as medium-sized. The chain joins TRBV7-2 to TRBJ2-5, with D perhaps being TRBD1 or TRBD2 (5 bases each). CDR3 length: 12 amino acids. Germline CDR1 SGHTA, CDR2 FQGNSA. V was clipped by 1 base and J by 9 bases, with 9 bases between them. CDR3 loop: CASSLDRGPQYF. The CDR3 DNA sequence: TGTGCCAGCAGCTTAGATAGGGGACCCCAGTACTTC.

In the case of this clonotype: It may be a read error: a sequence one base away is much more abundant. The CDR3 carries no conserved terminal phenylalanine or tryptophan, so it likely arises from a read error. The chain combines TRBV5-6 with TRBJ1-2; 11 nucleotides match TRBD1. The J segment lost 6 bases and the V segment lost 4 bases, leaving 14 bases of the junction unmatched. Germline V gives CDR1 SGHDT, CDR2 YYEEEE. The CDR3 spans 17 residues. The CDR3 bases are TGTGCCAGCAGCCGGCCTTTGGACAGGGGGCGCCGGGATGGCTACACCATC. This sequence encodes CASSRPLDRGRRDGYTI.

Within the sample, this clonotype is medium-sized. The CDR3 here is CASSIGFSTDTQYF. DNA of the CDR3: TGTGCCAGCAGCATCGGGTTCAGCACAGATACGCAGTATTTT. The chain links TRBV5-4 to TRBJ2-3, with D unresolved. The CDR3 is 14 amino acids. V lost 4 bases to trimming and J lost 0 bases, with 9 bases between them. The germline V gene has CDR1 SGHNT and CDR2 YYREEE (reference sequence).

Only a few counts were recorded for this clonotype. This chain connects TRBV20-1 to TRBJ2-7, with no clear D. Germline V gives CDR1 DFQATT, CDR2 SNEGSKA (reference sequence). Trimming cost V 2 bases and J 4 bases, with 12 bases left between them. The CDR3 spans 13 residues. In DNA form, the CDR3 reads TGCAGTGCTAGACCGGTCCAAGCATACGAGCAGTACTTC. Its translation: CSARPVQAYEQYF.

This clonotype was detected many times. The chain carries TRBV6-4 and TRBJ1-1; no firm D call. The CDR3 is 13 amino acids. Germline CDR1 MRHNA, CDR2 SNTAGT. V lost 3 bases, J lost 4 bases, and 9 bases lay in between. CDR3 loop: CASSDTQGTEAFF. The DNA for the CDR3 is TGTGCCAGCAGTGATACCCAAGGCACTGAAGCTTTCTTT.

This clonotype was detected many times. The J gene is TRBJ2-2, the V gene TRBV7-2; the D is unclear. Germline V gives CDR1 SGHTA, CDR2 FQGNSA. V lost 3 bases, J lost 6 bases, and 8 bases lay in between. The CDR3 runs 13 residues. Written as DNA, the CDR3 is TGTGCCAGCAGCTTCTTCGCTTCCGGGGAGCTGTTTTTT. Its translation is CASSFFASGELFF.

On this clonotype: An end of the junction does not agree with germline; a read error may underlie this. The chain uses TRBV7-9 and TRBJ1-4; possible D gene TRBD1, 5 bases. In germline, CDR1 is SEHNR, CDR2 FQNEAQ (reference sequence). This CDR3 is built from 13 residues. CDR3 sequence (DNA): TGTGCCAGCAGCCCCTCCGAGGGGAGGGCTGTTTTTTTC. It specifies CASSPSEGRAVFF.